Listed here are 14 T cell receptor beta chains from one sample, sequenced in a study of shared clonotypes between healthy human individuals. Produced via immunoSEQ multiplex PCR; TCRdb's table is partial and in-frame only. The sample has about 560,000 clones; 70% to 80% are singletons. Sequencing was performed on PBMCs. These receptors originate from a woman aged 40 to 49 in good health. Some clones in this sample may be carry-over from other donors' samples.

This clone was seen more than once but under ten times. The chain is built from TRBV7-2 and TRBJ1-5, with D perhaps matching TRBD1 (6 bases). This CDR3 is built from 14 residues. CDR1 and CDR2 (germline): SGHTA, FQGNSA. The V end lost 1 base, the J end lost 6 bases, and 10 bases lay between the germline ends. Here the CDR3 DNA reads TGTGCCAGCAGCTTAGGGCAGGGGAGTCAGCCCCAGCATTTT. Its protein product is CASSLGQGSQPQHF.

This clone occurred many times. In the same sample, other DNA sequences code for this CDR3. Here the CDR3 DNA reads TGTGCCAGCAGCTTTGGGGGGGACGGGCGGTGGAAGCCCCAGCATTTT. The encoded protein is CASSFGGDGRWKPQHF. V is TRBV5-6 and J is TRBJ1-5, with D perhaps matching TRBD1 (5 bases). Deletions cut 2 bases from V and 8 bases from J, with 20 bases between. Germline CDR1 is SGHDT and CDR2 is YYEEEE. The CDR3 loop spans 16 amino acids.

The V and J genes are TRBV14 and TRBJ2-2, with D uncertain. The germline gives CDR1 SGHDN, CDR2 FVKESK. V lost 5 bases and J 3 bases, leaving 4 bases between the germline ends. The CDR3 is 12 residues long. DNA for the CDR3: TGTGCCAGCAGCAGACACACCGGGGAGCTGTTTTTT. It yields the protein CASSRHTGELFF.

The chain combines TRBV7-8 with TRBJ2-7, with TRBD1 as a possible D gene (5 bases). The V end lost 1 base, the J end lost 3 bases, and 19 bases lay between the germline ends. The CDR3 contains 17 residues. CDR1 SGHVS and CDR2 FQNEAQ come from the germline V gene. CDR3 coding DNA: TGTGCCAGCAGCTTAGGCAGGGTCGAGGATCTTTACTACGAGCAGTACTTC. Its translation: CASSLGRVEDLYYEQYF. Complete variable domain (other parts from reference TRBV7-8 and TRBJ2-7): GAGVSQSPRYKVAKRGQDVALRCDPISGHVSLFWYQQALGQGPEFLTYFQNEAQLDKSGLPSDRFFAERPEGSVSTLKIQRTQQEDSAVYLCASSLGRVEDLYYEQYFGPGTRLTVT.

The genes are TRBV15 and TRBJ1-4; TRBD1 agrees at 7 bases. The CDR3 runs to 13 residues. Germline loops: CDR1 LNHNV, CDR2 YYDKDF (reference sequence). J lost 11 bases, V lost 5 bases, and 8 bases had no gene match. The CDR3 DNA sequence: TGTGCCACCAGCGCCGGGACAGCGCATAAACTGTTTTTT. Translating it yields CATSAGTAHKLFF.

This clone showed up just a few times. A much larger clonotype is one base distant, so this may be a read error. The same CDR3 can be traced to other DNA sequences in this sample. This sequence joins TRBV19 and TRBJ1-6; 9 bases are a match to TRBD1. This CDR3 has 14 amino acids. With 3 bases clipped from V and 9 bases from J, the junction kept 3 bases outside the gene matches. CDR1 is LNHDA, CDR2 SQIVND, per germline (reference sequence). In DNA form, the CDR3 reads TGTGCCAGTAGTATCGGACAGGGGATTTCACCCCTCCACTTT. Translation gives CASSIGQGISPLHF. The full variable domain, with the rest looked up from reference TRBV19 and TRBJ1-6, is DGGITQSPKYLFRKEGQNVTLSCEQNLNHDAMYWYRQDPGQGLRLIYYSQIVNDFQKGDIAEGYSVSREKKESFPLTVTSAQKNPTAFYLCASSIGQGISPLHFGNGTRLTVT.

A single count supports this clone. Here the CDR3 DNA reads TGTGCCAGCTCACCATTCGCTCCGTCTAACTATGGCTACACCTTC. Translating it yields CASSPFAPSNYGYTF. The chain has TRBV18 and TRBJ1-2; D is uncertain. The germline gives CDR1 KGHSH, CDR2 LQKENI. The CDR3 is 15 amino acids. Trimming shortened V by 2 bases and J by 0 bases, and 10 bases separated the two germline ends.

As to this clone: Other nucleotide sequences from this sample produce the same CDR3. The chain uses TRBV5-1 and TRBJ2-7; no reliable D call. Trimming stripped 3 bases from V and 1 base from J, with 2 bases between. The CDR3 loop spans 11 amino acids. From germline, CDR1 is SGHRS and CDR2 YFSETQ. DNA of the CDR3: TGCGCCAGCAGCTCTTCCTACGAGCAGTACTTC. Translated: CASSSSYEQYF.

Remarks on this clone: This sequence may be a read error, since a much larger clone differs from it by one base. In DNA form, the CDR3 reads TGCAGCGTAGGGACAGGGGGCGCTGGGACCCTAATCTTC. It yields the protein CSVGTGGAGTLIF. The chain is built from TRBV29-1 and TRBJ2-7; 12 bases match TRBD1. The germline V gene encodes CDR1 SQVTM and CDR2 ANQGSEA. The CDR3 extends over 13 amino acids.

The chain uses TRBV7-9 and TRBJ2-1; D is perhaps TRBD2 (6 bases). The CDR3 runs to 14 residues. The germline gives CDR1 SEHNR, CDR2 FQNEAQ (reference sequence). V was pared by 0 bases and J by 16 bases, with 19 bases between. The CDR3 is CASSLAPGLPGAFF. For the CDR3, the DNA is TGTGCCAGCAGCTTAGCCCCGGGACTCCCCGGTGCCTTCTTC.

This chain joins TRBV5-1 and TRBJ2-5; D not certain. V was pared by 0 bases and J by 5 bases, with 14 bases between. Germline values: CDR1 SGHRS, CDR2 YFSETQ. The CDR3 is 15 residues long. In DNA form, the CDR3 reads TGCGCCAGCAGCTTGGACGGGTTAGCAAGCGAGACCCAGTACTTC. Its protein is CASSLDGLASETQYF.

The chain has TRBV7-9 and TRBJ2-2; tentatively, D is TRBD1 (6 bases). V dropped 4 bases and J dropped 0 bases, with 12 bases sitting between them. The germline V gene encodes CDR1 SEHNR and CDR2 FQNEAQ (reference sequence). The CDR3 consists of 16 residues. The CDR3 spells CASSSYRASNTGELFF. CDR3 coding DNA: TGTGCCAGCAGCTCCTACAGGGCTTCGAACACCGGGGAGCTGTTTTTT.

This clone has just one count. The chain has TRBV5-1 and TRBJ2-1, with unresolved D. The V gene lost 0 bases and the J gene lost 10 bases, with 17 bases spanning the gap. The CDR3 spans 15 residues. Germline CDR1 and CDR2: SGHRS and YFSETQ. For the CDR3, the DNA is TGCGCCAGCAGCTTGGTCGGATTGTCGGGTGAGGAGCAGTTCTTC. Its translation is CASSLVGLSGEEQFF.

As to this clone: This clone may be a read error of a much larger clone one base away. The rearrangement uses TRBV7-2 and TRBJ1-5; no reliable D call. V lost 8 bases to trimming and J lost 6 bases, with 20 bases between them. In germline, CDR1 is SGHTA, CDR2 FQGNSA. This CDR3 spans 15 amino acids. CDR3 region: CASGTAGFSGQPQHF. The DNA of the CDR3 is TGTGCCAGCGGCACGGCGGGATTTTCTGGTCAGCCCCAGCATTTT.